A single sample gave rise to the 25 T cell receptor beta chains below, sequenced in a study of blood T cell repertoires in COVID-19. Sequenced by immunoSEQ multiplex PCR; TCRdb stores in-frame clones only, minus some. The data show about 160,000 clones, roughly 80% seen once. The sample consisted of peripheral blood. The receptors shown here come from a man in his 60s with acute or convalescent COVID-19.

This chain links TRBV6-5 with TRBJ2-3; the D gene is possibly TRBD2 (6 bases). The germline V and J ends were trimmed by 4 bases and 4 bases, with 12 bases remaining between them. Per the germline V gene, CDR1 is MNHEY and CDR2 is SVGAGI. The length of the CDR3 is 14 residues. The CDR3 nucleotides are TGTGCCAGCAGTTCCGCCGGGGGTCCAGATACGCAGTATTTT. This translates into CASSSAGGPDTQYF.

The chain joins TRBV24-1 to TRBJ2-1, with a weak D call TRBD1 (5 bases). Trimming took 5 bases from V and 0 from J, leaving 13 bases between them. Germline V gives CDR1 KGHDR, CDR2 SFDVKD. The CDR3 is 16 amino acids. CDR3 DNA: TGTGCCACCAGTGGTGACAGCCCCCTCTCCTACAATGAGCAGTTCTTC. Protein sequence: CATSGDSPLSYNEQFF.

The V call is TRBV3-1 (or the pseudogene TRBV3-2), the J call TRBJ2-3; 7 bases match TRBD1. The V gene end was trimmed by 3 bases and the J gene end by 0 bases; junction bases not matched to a gene: 3. Germline V gene sequence: CDR1 LGHDT, CDR2 YNNKEL (reference sequence). This CDR3 region has 15 residues. CDR3 sequence (DNA): TGTGCCAGCAGCCATTCGACAGGGAGCACAGATACGCAGTATTTT. Translating gives CASSHSTGSTDTQYF.

The genes are TRBV15 and TRBJ1-2; D remains unclear. CDR1 and CDR2 (germline): LNHNV, YYDKDF (reference sequence). Trimming took 1 base from V and 8 from J, leaving 8 bases between them. The CDR3 runs 12 residues. CDR3 coding DNA: TGTGCCACCAGCAGAGCCGGAGGGGGCTACACCTTC. Translation gives CATSRAGGGYTF.

The rearrangement joins TRBV20-1 to TRBJ1-5; 8 bases fit TRBD1. The CDR3 has 15 amino acids. The germline gives CDR1 DFQATT, CDR2 SNEGSKA (reference sequence). V shed 7 bases, J shed 4 bases, and the junction held 12 bases outside the gene matches. The CDR3 is CSVSDHGQGNQPQHF. The CDR3 bases are TGCAGTGTAAGTGACCACGGACAGGGTAATCAGCCCCAGCATTTT.

This rearrangement joins TRBV24-1 to TRBJ2-2, with D possibly being TRBD1 (5 bases). V was pared by 7 bases and J by 2 bases, with 13 bases between. CDR3 size: 15 residues. In germline, CDR1 is KGHDR, CDR2 SFDVKD. The CDR3 spells CATSTLRVNTGELFF. The CDR3 DNA reads TGTGCCACCAGCACTCTCAGGGTTAACACCGGGGAGCTGTTTTTT.

The chain links TRBV30 to TRBJ1-5; D gene uncertain. This CDR3 is built from 13 residues. The V end was cut by 0 bases, the J end by 4 bases, with 7 bases between. The V gene's germline CDR1 is GTSNPN and CDR2 SVGIG (reference sequence). As DNA, the CDR3 is TGTGCCTGGAGTGTACTTCCTAATCAGCCCCAGCATTTT. Translation: CAWSVLPNQPQHF.

The V and J genes are TRBV27 and TRBJ1-2, with 8 bases lining up with TRBD1. The CDR3 has 15 amino acids. J gave up 4 bases and V 5 bases, and 9 bases lay outside the gene matches. CDR1 and CDR2 from the germline V gene are MNHEY and SMNVEV (reference sequence). The CDR3 DNA follows: TGTGCCAGCAGTCCCGCAGGGGGCCTAGGCTATGGCTACACCTTC. This sequence encodes CASSPAGGLGYGYTF.

The CDR3 DNA reads as TGTGCCAGCAGTCACACAGGGGTCACTGAAGCTTTCTTT. It is translated as CASSHTGVTEAFF. V usage is TRBV25-1 and J usage is TRBJ1-1, with 7 bases identical to TRBD1. J gave up 4 bases and V 5 bases, and 4 bases lay outside the gene matches. Germline V gene sequence: CDR1 MGHDK, CDR2 SYGVNS. CDR3 length: 13 residues.

The V call is TRBV30, the J call TRBJ2-7; 7 bases match TRBD2. The CDR3 is 14 amino acids. The germline gives CDR1 GTSNPN, CDR2 SVGIG (reference sequence). V dropped 1 base and J dropped 4; count of bases not matched to a gene: 7. CDR3 nucleotide sequence: TGTGCCTGGAGTGGGGGGGGATCCCGGTACGAGCAGTACTTC. Amino acids: CAWSGGGSRYEQYF.

The chain carries TRBV4-1 and TRBJ1-1; D ambiguous. The V and J ends lost 4 bases and 5 bases respectively, with 17 bases between them. Germline-derived CDR1 and CDR2 are MGHRA and YSYEKL. The CDR3 totals 15 residues. The CDR3 loop reads CASSLGRATRTEAFF. In nucleotides, the CDR3 is TGCGCCAGCAGCCTAGGGAGAGCTACCAGGACTGAAGCTTTCTTT.

The chain combines TRBV9 with TRBJ2-5; 10 bases align to TRBD2. CDR3 size: 15 residues. The junction had 4 bases not matched to a gene; V was cut back by 1 base and J by 4 bases. Germline V gene sequence: CDR1 SGDLS, CDR2 YYNGEE. CDR3 coding DNA: TGTGCCAGCAGCGTATGGGCTAGCGGGGGAGAGACCCAGTACTTC. It encodes CASSVWASGGETQYF.

This chain's CDR3 is CASNPDGLSNQPQHF. CDR3 DNA sequence: TGTGCCAGTAACCCGGACGGACTTAGCAATCAGCCCCAGCATTTT. V usage is TRBV19 and J usage is TRBJ1-5; D remains unclear. Germline-derived CDR1 and CDR2 are LNHDA and SQIVND (reference sequence). Trimming left V 7 bases short and J 0 bases short, with 13 bases between. There are 15 residues in the CDR3.

The chain links TRBV5-1 to TRBJ2-1, with 7 bases fitting TRBD1. The V gene end was trimmed by 4 bases and the J gene end by 0 bases; junction bases not matched to a gene: 7. The CDR3 sequence is 16 residues long. CDR1 and CDR2 (germline): SGHRS, YFSETQ. CDR3 loop: CASSKMTGSSYNEQFF. Written as DNA, the CDR3 is TGCGCCAGCAGCAAAATGACAGGGAGCTCCTACAATGAGCAGTTCTTC.

This chain joins TRBV6-5 and TRBJ1-2; 10 nucleotides align to TRBD1. The germline V gene encodes CDR1 MNHEY and CDR2 SVGAGI. This CDR3 contains 15 residues. The J segment lost 8 bases and the V segment lost 2 bases, leaving 8 bases of the junction unmatched. The CDR3 region is CASSYDDRGRGGYTF. The CDR3 bases are TGTGCCAGCAGTTACGATGACAGGGGGCGCGGAGGCTACACCTTC.

The V gene is TRBV6-5, the J gene TRBJ1-2; unclear D gene. CDR3 length: 15 amino acids. The V gene lost 0 bases and the J gene lost 4 bases, with 12 bases spanning the gap. Germline CDR1 reads MNHEY; CDR2 reads SVGAGI. The CDR3 is CASSYSPEIIYGYTF. The CDR3 nucleotides are TGTGCCAGCAGTTACTCTCCGGAGATAATCTATGGCTACACCTTC.

The rearrangement joins TRBV9 to TRBJ1-2; TRBD1 aligns across 10 bases. Per germline, CDR1 SGDLS and CDR2 YYNGEE. The CDR3 consists of 14 residues. The junction had 4 bases not matched to a gene; V was cut back by 0 bases and J by 8 bases. The CDR3 is CASSVAGTGEGYTF. The CDR3 nucleotides read TGTGCCAGCAGCGTAGCCGGGACAGGGGAAGGCTACACCTTC.

J is TRBJ1-4 and V is TRBV2, with a possible D match to TRBD1 (5 bases). V gave up 6 bases and J gave up 0 bases, with 11 bases separating them. The CDR3 is 15 residues long. Germline V gene data show CDR1 as SNHLY and CDR2 as FYNNEI. Here the CDR3 DNA reads TGTGCCAGCAGCCTTGACAGTACAACTAATGAAAAACTGTTTTTT. Protein: CASSLDSTTNEKLFF.

The chain recombines TRBV2 with TRBJ1-2; TRBD1 matches 8 bases. The ends lost 2 bases at V and 5 bases at J; junction bases unmatched: 7. CDR1 SNHLY and CDR2 FYNNEI come from the germline V gene. The CDR3 is made up of 15 amino acids. The CDR3 bases are TGTGCCAGCAGTGAAATGACAGGGGCTTGGTATGGCTACACCTTC. Its translation is CASSEMTGAWYGYTF.

The chain links TRBV7-3 to TRBJ1-2, with 9 nucleotides matching TRBD1. Unmatched junction bases numbered 8, after V lost 4 bases and J lost 8 bases. The CDR3 loop spans 14 amino acids. Germline-derived CDR1 and CDR2 are SGHTA and FQGTGA. In nucleotides, the CDR3 is TGTGCCAGCAGCTCTACAGGGGGCATTGGCGGCTACACCTTC. Encoded protein: CASSSTGGIGGYTF.

The J gene is TRBJ2-7, the V gene TRBV19; D is uncertain. Germline CDR1 and CDR2: LNHDA and SQIVND (reference sequence). Trimming removed 1 base from V and 1 base from J, with 5 bases in between. The CDR3 loop spans 13 amino acids. The CDR3 region has the DNA TGTGCCAGTAGTATAGGTCATTCCTACGAGCAGTACTTC. This sequence encodes CASSIGHSYEQYF.

This clone was observed a handful of times. The chain employs TRBV20-1 and TRBJ2-7, with 7 bases identical to TRBD1. The CDR3 sequence is 11 residues long. Germline-derived CDR1 and CDR2 are DFQATT and SNEGSKA (reference sequence). Trimming took 6 bases from V and 3 from J; bases not matched to a gene: 2. The CDR3 DNA reads as TGCAGTGCAAGACAGGGCTACGAGCAGTACTTC. As protein: CSARQGYEQYF.

The rearrangement uses TRBV3-1 (or the pseudogene TRBV3-2) and TRBJ1-1; 9 bases are a match to TRBD1. The CDR3 consists of 15 residues. V lost 4 bases to trimming and J lost 2 bases; unmatched junction nucleotides: 5. From germline, CDR1 is LGHDT and CDR2 YNNKEL (reference sequence). The CDR3 is CASSPDRGLNTEAFF. As DNA, the CDR3 is TGTGCCAGCAGCCCGGACAGGGGACTAAACACTGAAGCTTTCTTT.

The CDR3 region is CASSQVGAGETQYF. The CDR3 DNA reads as TGCGCCAGCAGCCAAGTTGGGGCTGGAGAGACCCAGTACTTC. The chain is built from TRBV4-1 and TRBJ2-5; maybe TRBD1 (5 bases). From germline, CDR1 is MGHRA and CDR2 YSYEKL. V shed 1 base and J shed 4 bases, with 10 bases lying between them. This CDR3 is 14 amino acids long.

The gene calls are TRBV25-1 and TRBJ2-1, with 7 bases fitting TRBD2. Germline CDR1 MGHDK, CDR2 SYGVNS. The V and J ends lost 6 bases and 7 bases, in that order; junction bases with no gene match: 3. The CDR3 has 12 amino acids. The CDR3 reads CASSPGGNEQFF. The CDR3 DNA sequence: TGTGCCAGCAGCCCGGGGGGAAATGAGCAGTTCTTC.